These T cell receptor beta chains were read from a single sample in a study of a mutant IDH1 vaccine in newly diagnosed glioma. Their specific antigens are unknown. Libraries were prepared by immunoSEQ multiplex PCR; TCRdb keeps only in-frame clonotypes and omits some of them. The sample consists of about 94,000 clones, under 90% of them appearing once. Sequencing used PBMCs, obtained from a glioma patient whose treatment included an IDH1 peptide vaccine. These receptors were taken from a woman aged 45-65 years with glioma. Both conserved end residues are part of each CDR3. D genes are given only for firm matches. Where a row states a size, it is once, few, many or the class of an expanded clone; other rows omit it.

v_call: TRBV6-1
j_call: TRBJ1-6
d_call: TRBD1
clone_size: NA
cdr3_aa: CASSEGTGGDDNSPLHF
cdr3_nt: TGTGCCAGCAGTGAAGGGACAGGGGGCGATGATAATTCACCCCTCCACTTT

v_call: TRBV6-5
j_call: TRBJ2-7
d_call: NA
clone_size: NA
cdr3_aa: CASSYSYSGAYEQYF
cdr3_nt: TGTGCCAGCAGTTACAGTTATAGCGGAGCCTACGAGCAGTACTTC

v_call: TRBV29-1
j_call: TRBJ2-2
d_call: TRBD2
clone_size: NA
cdr3_aa: CSVEGGTVGKGELFF
cdr3_nt: TGCAGCGTTGAGGGGGGGACGGTTGGAAAAGGGGAGCTGTTTTTT

v_call: TRBV4-1
j_call: TRBJ2-7
d_call: TRBD1
clone_size: NA
cdr3_aa: CASTLRQGGSYEQYF
cdr3_nt: TGCGCCAGCACCCTTCGACAGGGCGGCTCCTACGAGCAGTACTTC

v_call: TRBV30
j_call: TRBJ2-3
d_call: NA
clone_size: NA
cdr3_aa: CAWHRVSRTDTQYF
cdr3_nt: TGTGCCTGGCATCGGGTTTCTAGAACAGATACGCAGTATTTT

v_call: TRBV9
j_call: TRBJ2-6
d_call: TRBD1
clone_size: NA
cdr3_aa: CASSAEDRPGTGANVLTF
cdr3_nt: TGTGCCAGCAGCGCCGAGGACAGGCCAGGGACTGGGGCCAACGTCCTGACTTTC

v_call: TRBV28
j_call: TRBJ2-1
d_call: NA
clone_size: NA
cdr3_aa: CASSDPPNEQFF
cdr3_nt: TGTGCCAGCAGCGATCCCCCAAATGAGCAGTTCTTC

v_call: TRBV4-2
j_call: TRBJ2-7
d_call: TRBD2
clone_size: NA
cdr3_aa: CASSQAIGEGYEQYF
cdr3_nt: TGTGCCAGCAGCCAAGCGATAGGGGAGGGATACGAGCAGTACTTC

v_call: TRBV27
j_call: TRBJ1-5
d_call: NA
clone_size: NA
cdr3_aa: CASSLFKGGNQPQHF
cdr3_nt: TGTGCCAGCAGTTTATTTAAGGGAGGCAATCAGCCCCAGCATTTT

v_call: TRBV4-2
j_call: TRBJ2-7
d_call: TRBD2
clone_size: NA
cdr3_aa: CASSRGVAGDYEQYF
cdr3_nt: TGTGCCAGCAGCCGTGGGGTAGCGGGAGACTACGAGCAGTACTTC

v_call: TRBV9
j_call: TRBJ2-1
d_call: NA
clone_size: NA
cdr3_aa: CASSDRGQSSYNEQFF
cdr3_nt: TGTGCCAGCAGCGACCGAGGACAGAGCTCCTACAATGAGCAGTTCTTC

v_call: TRBV19
j_call: TRBJ1-6
d_call: TRBD1
clone_size: NA
cdr3_aa: CASGPRQGRDSPLHF
cdr3_nt: TGTGCCAGTGGTCCTCGACAGGGGAGGGATTCACCCCTCCACTTT

v_call: TRBV2
j_call: TRBJ2-7
d_call: NA
clone_size: NA
cdr3_aa: CASSEEGRGTYEQYF
cdr3_nt: TGTGCCAGCAGTGAAGAGGGGCGGGGCACCTACGAGCAGTACTTC

v_call: TRBV25-1
j_call: TRBJ2-7
d_call: TRBD2
clone_size: NA
cdr3_aa: CAIGTSGTGEQYF
cdr3_nt: TGTGCCATTGGGACTAGCGGGACCGGGGAGCAGTACTTC

v_call: TRBV10-2
j_call: TRBJ2-1
d_call: NA
clone_size: once
cdr3_aa: CASNTGIYNEQFF
cdr3_nt: TGCGCCAGCAATACAGGGATATACAATGAGCAGTTCTTC

v_call: TRBV10-3
j_call: TRBJ2-7
d_call: TRBD2
clone_size: NA
cdr3_aa: CAIRSGTSGREYSYEQYF
cdr3_nt: TGTGCCATCAGATCCGGGACTAGCGGGAGGGAGTACTCCTACGAGCAGTACTTC

v_call: TRBV30
j_call: TRBJ2-4
d_call: NA
clone_size: NA
cdr3_aa: CAWSFRVASLAKNIQYF
cdr3_nt: TGTGCCTGGTCGTTCAGAGTTGCGAGTCTAGCCAAAAACATTCAGTACTTC

v_call: TRBV30
j_call: TRBJ1-2
d_call: TRBD1
clone_size: NA
cdr3_aa: CAWSWTGINYGYTF
cdr3_nt: TGTGCCTGGAGTTGGACAGGGATTAACTATGGCTACACCTTC

v_call: TRBV6-1
j_call: TRBJ1-1
d_call: TRBD1
clone_size: NA
cdr3_aa: CVGARGRVGNTEAFF
cdr3_nt: TGTGTCGGCGCGAGGGGGCGTGTTGGGAACACTGAAGCTTTCTTT

v_call: TRBV10-2
j_call: TRBJ2-1
d_call: NA
clone_size: NA
cdr3_aa: CASSTSGTRGEQFF
cdr3_nt: TGCGCCAGCAGTACCTCCGGGACGAGGGGTGAGCAGTTCTTC

v_call: TRBV11-2
j_call: TRBJ1-2
d_call: NA
clone_size: NA
cdr3_aa: CASSPVSGPLMSGYTF
cdr3_nt: TGTGCCAGCAGCCCCGTGTCTGGCCCCCTTATGTCCGGCTACACCTTC

v_call: TRBV7-9
j_call: TRBJ2-3
d_call: NA
clone_size: NA
cdr3_aa: CASSSTADTQYF
cdr3_nt: TGTGCCAGCAGCTCCACGGCAGATACGCAGTATTTT

v_call: TRBV6-5
j_call: TRBJ1-2
d_call: TRBD1
clone_size: few
cdr3_aa: CASSHGAQGADGYTF
cdr3_nt: TGTGCCAGCAGCCACGGGGCACAGGGGGCCGATGGCTACACCTTC

v_call: TRBV27
j_call: TRBJ2-6
d_call: TRBD1
clone_size: NA
cdr3_aa: CASSLSFGGQRSGANVLTF
cdr3_nt: TGTGCCAGCAGTTTATCGTTTGGGGGACAGAGGTCTGGGGCCAACGTCCTGACTTTC

v_call: TRBV7-6
j_call: TRBJ2-7
d_call: NA
clone_size: NA
cdr3_aa: CASSSLTGVAGDLYEQYF
cdr3_nt: TGTGCCAGCAGCTCGCTAACAGGGGTGGCGGGAGACCTCTACGAGCAGTACTTC

v_call: TRBV5-3
j_call: TRBJ1-5
d_call: NA
clone_size: NA
cdr3_aa: CARSLTRGGNQPQHF
cdr3_nt: TGTGCCAGAAGCTTGACTCGTGGCGGCAATCAGCCCCAGCATTTT

v_call: TRBV11-2
j_call: TRBJ2-7
d_call: TRBD1
clone_size: NA
cdr3_aa: CASSPWDSTYEQYF
cdr3_nt: TGTGCCAGCAGTCCCTGGGACAGCACCTACGAGCAGTACTTC

v_call: TRBV21-1
j_call: TRBJ2-5
d_call: NA
clone_size: NA
cdr3_aa: CASSKARGREQEQYF
cdr3_nt: TGTGCCAGCAGCAAAGCGCGGGGACGGGAGCAGGAGCAGTACTTC

v_call: TRBV7-8
j_call: TRBJ2-7
d_call: NA
clone_size: NA
cdr3_aa: CASSLGTHEQYF
cdr3_nt: TGTGCCAGCAGCTTAGGGACGCACGAGCAGTACTTC

v_call: TRBV2
j_call: TRBJ2-5
d_call: TRBD2
clone_size: NA
cdr3_aa: CASRGTSGLSEYF
cdr3_nt: TGTGCCAGCAGGGGAACTAGCGGGCTCTCGGAGTACTTC

v_call: TRBV19
j_call: TRBJ1-4
d_call: TRBD1
clone_size: NA
cdr3_aa: CASRTQGAANEKLFF
cdr3_nt: TGTGCCAGTCGAACACAGGGGGCGGCTAATGAAAAACTGTTTTTT

v_call: TRBV6-6
j_call: TRBJ1-3
d_call: NA
clone_size: NA
cdr3_aa: CASGSTRNTIYF
cdr3_nt: TGTGCCAGCGGCTCCACCCGAAACACCATATATTTT

v_call: TRBV5-1
j_call: TRBJ2-4
d_call: TRBD1
clone_size: NA
cdr3_aa: CASSLVGTGVAKNIQYF
cdr3_nt: TGCGCCAGCAGCTTGGTAGGGACAGGAGTCGCCAAAAACATTCAGTACTTC

v_call: TRBV18
j_call: TRBJ2-7
d_call: NA
clone_size: NA
cdr3_aa: CASSRTSGTLEPYEQYF
cdr3_nt: TGTGCCAGCTCACGAACCTCCGGGACACTCGAGCCCTACGAGCAGTACTTC

v_call: TRBV2
j_call: TRBJ2-7
d_call: TRBD1
clone_size: NA
cdr3_aa: CAVRGLEQYF
cdr3_nt: TGTGCCGTCAGGGGGCTCGAGCAGTACTTC

v_call: TRBV18
j_call: TRBJ1-2
d_call: NA
clone_size: NA
cdr3_aa: CASSPPTLYGYTF
cdr3_nt: TGTGCCAGCTCACCACCGACCCTCTATGGCTACACCTTC

v_call: TRBV6-6
j_call: TRBJ2-3
d_call: NA
clone_size: NA
cdr3_aa: CASTGTYTDTQYF
cdr3_nt: TGTGCCAGCACTGGGACTTACACAGATACGCAGTATTTT

v_call: TRBV28
j_call: TRBJ1-2
d_call: NA
clone_size: NA
cdr3_aa: CASSLSKVDYGYTF
cdr3_nt: TGTGCCAGCAGTTTAAGTAAGGTAGACTATGGCTACACCTTC

v_call: TRBV27
j_call: TRBJ2-7
d_call: NA
clone_size: NA
cdr3_aa: CASRTGSYEQYF
cdr3_nt: TGTGCCAGCAGGACAGGTTCCTACGAGCAGTACTTC

v_call: TRBV13
j_call: TRBJ2-1
d_call: NA
clone_size: NA
cdr3_aa: CASSLIISYNEQFF
cdr3_nt: TGTGCCAGCAGCTTGATTATCTCCTACAATGAGCAGTTCTTC

v_call: TRBV18
j_call: TRBJ2-3
d_call: TRBD1
clone_size: NA
cdr3_aa: CASSQGTGSTDTQYF
cdr3_nt: TGTGCCAGCTCACAAGGGACAGGGAGCACAGATACGCAGTATTTT

v_call: TRBV2
j_call: TRBJ2-7
d_call: TRBD2
clone_size: NA
cdr3_aa: CASKRSLAGGLTYEQYF
cdr3_nt: TGTGCCAGCAAGAGAAGTCTAGCGGGAGGTTTAACCTACGAGCAGTACTTC

v_call: TRBV28
j_call: TRBJ2-5
d_call: TRBD1
clone_size: once
cdr3_aa: CASRQGARGTQYF
cdr3_nt: TGTGCCAGCAGGCAGGGGGCGCGTGGGACCCAGTACTTC

v_call: TRBV9
j_call: TRBJ2-1
d_call: NA
clone_size: NA
cdr3_aa: CASSVARNNEQFF
cdr3_nt: TGTGCCAGCAGCGTAGCTAGAAACAATGAGCAGTTCTTC

v_call: TRBV9
j_call: TRBJ2-1
d_call: TRBD2
clone_size: NA
cdr3_aa: CASSDSGSHYNEQFF
cdr3_nt: TGTGCCAGCAGCGATAGCGGGAGTCACTACAATGAGCAGTTCTTC

v_call: TRBV30
j_call: TRBJ2-1
d_call: TRBD2
clone_size: NA
cdr3_aa: CAWSVRGGNEQFF
cdr3_nt: TGTGCCTGGAGTGTACGGGGGGGCAATGAGCAGTTCTTC

v_call: TRBV5-1
j_call: TRBJ2-7
d_call: TRBD1
clone_size: NA
cdr3_aa: CASSLSRTGAYEQYF
cdr3_nt: TGCGCCAGCAGCTTGTCCCGGACAGGGGCCTACGAGCAGTACTTC

v_call: TRBV18
j_call: TRBJ2-1
d_call: TRBD2
clone_size: NA
cdr3_aa: CASSASGRGLSEQFF
cdr3_nt: TGTGCCAGCTCAGCTAGCGGGAGAGGTCTTAGTGAGCAGTTCTTC

v_call: TRBV19
j_call: TRBJ2-5
d_call: NA
clone_size: NA
cdr3_aa: CASSPQGRGRETQYF
cdr3_nt: TGTGCCAGTAGTCCCCAAGGACGTGGGAGAGAGACCCAGTACTTC

v_call: TRBV5-4
j_call: TRBJ2-3
d_call: TRBD2
clone_size: once
cdr3_aa: CASSNVGRGVTDTQYF
cdr3_nt: TGTGCCAGCAGCAACGTAGGACGGGGGGTGACAGATACGCAGTATTTT

v_call: TRBV19
j_call: TRBJ1-5
d_call: NA
clone_size: NA
cdr3_aa: CASSTRTDQPQHF
cdr3_nt: TGTGCCAGTAGTACTAGGACAGATCAGCCCCAGCATTTT

v_call: TRBV7-6
j_call: TRBJ2-5
d_call: NA
clone_size: once
cdr3_aa: CASSPQPGRGTETQYF
cdr3_nt: TGTGCCAGCAGCCCGCAACCTGGTAGGGGGACAGAGACCCAGTACTTC

v_call: TRBV9
j_call: TRBJ2-7
d_call: NA
clone_size: NA
cdr3_aa: CASSLEQTASGEQYF
cdr3_nt: TGTGCCAGCAGCCTCGAGCAAACAGCATCTGGGGAGCAGTACTTC